The clone carrying this T cell receptor (beta chain) was detected once. Its matching antigen is unknown. The germline gene is not matched at one end of the junction; a read error may be the cause. This sample stems from a study of blood T cells in healthy people across ages. Germline values: CDR1 LNHNV, CDR2 YYDKDF (reference sequence). This CDR3 is 14 amino acids long. Study-wide results and limits: Both naive CD4+ cell counts and diversity were greater in long-lived donors than in aged donors.

Then a second PCR, running about 7 to 11 cycles, was carried out with a sample-barcoded 5' primer and a J-beta primer mix. Every sample gave at least 3 million paired-end reads containing CDR3. Using its own MiXCR run on the 5' RACE reads, TCRdb lists one record per CDR3 protein. The table has roughly 800,000 distinct CDR3 sequences, 25% seen once. This same sample was also taken into another study, of T cells of mothers and their children. That report notes: With unrelated pairs as the comparison, related mother-child pairs had a slightly higher overlap that was not significant.

The TCR was taken from a boy between 5 and 17 years old in good health. The chain employs TRBV15 and TRBJ2-5; tentatively, D is TRBD1 (5 bases). The sample taken for sequencing was blood. CDR3 sequence reads: CTTSSAGWQETQYF. The CDR3 coding sequence is TGTACCACCAGCTCCGCAGGGTGGCAAGAGACCCAGTACTTC.